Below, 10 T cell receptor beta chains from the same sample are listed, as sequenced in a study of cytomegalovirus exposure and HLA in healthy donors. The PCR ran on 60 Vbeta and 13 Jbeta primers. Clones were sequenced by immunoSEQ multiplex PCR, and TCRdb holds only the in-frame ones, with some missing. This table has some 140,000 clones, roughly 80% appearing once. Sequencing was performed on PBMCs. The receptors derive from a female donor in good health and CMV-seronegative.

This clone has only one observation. This CDR3 is CASSVERGDPYEQYF. In nucleotides, the CDR3 is TGTGCCAGCAGCGTAGAACGGGGGGATCCCTACGAGCAGTACTTC. This sequence joins TRBV9 and TRBJ2-7, with 7 bases lining up with TRBD2. This CDR3 has 15 amino acids. Germline V gene lookup returns CDR1 SGDLS and CDR2 YYNGEE. The V and J ends lost 0 bases and 2 bases, in that order; junction bases with no gene match: 5.

DNA of the CDR3: TGTGCCAGCAGCCCGGGAGGCAATCAGCCCCAGCATTTT. It yields the protein CASSPGGNQPQHF. The rearrangement links TRBV11-3 to TRBJ1-5; no firm D call. CDR1 and CDR2 from the germline V gene are SGHNT and YENEEA. This CDR3 region has 13 residues. The V end lost 5 bases, the J end lost 2 bases, and 7 bases lay between the germline ends.

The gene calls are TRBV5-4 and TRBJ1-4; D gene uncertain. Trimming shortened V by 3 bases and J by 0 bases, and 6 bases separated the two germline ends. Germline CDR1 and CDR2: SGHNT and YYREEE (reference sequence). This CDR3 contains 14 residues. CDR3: CASSSDATNEKLFF. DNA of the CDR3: TGTGCCAGCAGCTCAGATGCAACTAATGAAAAACTGTTTTTT.

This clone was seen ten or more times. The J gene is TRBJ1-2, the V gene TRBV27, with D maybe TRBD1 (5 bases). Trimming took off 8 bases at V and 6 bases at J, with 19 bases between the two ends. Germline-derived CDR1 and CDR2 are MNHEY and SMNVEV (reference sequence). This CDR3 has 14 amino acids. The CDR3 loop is CASANYGKGHGYTF. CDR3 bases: TGTGCCAGCGCAAACTATGGGAAGGGGCATGGCTACACCTTC.

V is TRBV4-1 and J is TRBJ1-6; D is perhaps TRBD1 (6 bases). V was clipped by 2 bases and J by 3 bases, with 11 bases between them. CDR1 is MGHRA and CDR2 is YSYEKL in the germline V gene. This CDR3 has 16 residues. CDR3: CASSQSSGVYNSPLHF. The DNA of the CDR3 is TGCGCCAGCAGCCAATCCTCAGGGGTCTATAATTCACCCCTCCACTTT.

CDR3 loop: CASSPSGSQSSYNEQFF. The CDR3 DNA reads as TGTGCCAGCAGCCCTAGCGGGAGCCAAAGCTCCTACAATGAGCAGTTCTTC. V gene TRBV9 combines with J gene TRBJ2-1; TRBD2 matches 10 bases. The junction had 7 bases not matched to a gene; V was cut back by 4 bases and J by 0 bases. The CDR3 has 17 residues. From germline, CDR1 is SGDLS and CDR2 YYNGEE.

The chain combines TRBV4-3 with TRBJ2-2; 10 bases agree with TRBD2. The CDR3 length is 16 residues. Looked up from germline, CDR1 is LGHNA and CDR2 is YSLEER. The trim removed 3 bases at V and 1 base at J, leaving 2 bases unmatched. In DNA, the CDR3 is TGCGCCAGCAGCCAGGAGCGGGGGGGGAACACCGGGGAGCTGTTTTTT. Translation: CASSQERGGNTGELFF.

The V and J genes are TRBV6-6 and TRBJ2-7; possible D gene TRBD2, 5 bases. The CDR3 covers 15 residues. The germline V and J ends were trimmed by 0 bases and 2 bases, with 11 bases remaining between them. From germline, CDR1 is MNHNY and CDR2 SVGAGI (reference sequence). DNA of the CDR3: TGTGCCAGCAGTTACTCACTAGTATCGACCTACGAGCAGTACTTC. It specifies CASSYSLVSTYEQYF.

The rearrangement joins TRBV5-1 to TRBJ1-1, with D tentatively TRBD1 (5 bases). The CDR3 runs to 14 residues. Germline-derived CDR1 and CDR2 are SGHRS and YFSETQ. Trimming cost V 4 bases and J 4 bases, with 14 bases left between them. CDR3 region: CASSLGPQGTEAFF. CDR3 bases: TGCGCCAGCAGCCTGGGGCCCCAGGGCACTGAAGCTTTCTTT.

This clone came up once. CDR3 bases: TGCGCCAGCAGCCAAGAACCCACAGGGGGCTACGAGCAGTACTTC. Its protein is CASSQEPTGGYEQYF. The chain joins TRBV4-3 to TRBJ2-7, with 8 bases identical to TRBD1. Germline V gives CDR1 LGHNA, CDR2 YSLEER. The CDR3 sequence is 15 residues long. The V gene end was trimmed by 0 bases and the J gene end by 3 bases; junction bases not matched to a gene: 4.